This T cell receptor beta chain stems from a study of shared clonotypes between healthy human individuals. Study context: Researchers assigned three CD4 naive, three CD4 memory, two CD8 naive and one CD8 memory plate to each donor. Overall study results and limits: A handful of donors shared 4.5% to 6.5% of their naive CD4 clonotypes. Rarefaction showed sorted-subset sequencing was incomplete despite large depth.

Germline values: CDR1 LNHDA, CDR2 SQIVND (reference sequence). This CDR3 is built from 15 residues. With V trimmed by 6 bases and J by 2 bases, 7 bases remained unmatched. Under the authors' procedure: Filtering of immunoSEQ junctional sequences could not match full-length read filtering. Repertoires were generated with immunoSEQ multiplex PCR, while TCRdb's copy carries only in-frame clones and drops some. Clonal size and the V and J genes are those of that table, whereas D and trimming came from the DNA. This table has over a million clones, less than 99% appearing once. As for this clone: Its antigen is as yet unknown.

This clonotype was obtained from a man aged 25-45 years in good health. V and J are TRBV19 and TRBJ1-2; 9 nucleotides align to TRBD1. The source material was naive CD4+ T cells sorted from blood. Subset specified: CD45RA+ positively selected. CDR3 residues: CASSPTGTGNYGYTF. The CDR3 region has the DNA TGTGCCAGTAGCCCGACCGGGACAGGGAACTATGGCTACACCTTC.